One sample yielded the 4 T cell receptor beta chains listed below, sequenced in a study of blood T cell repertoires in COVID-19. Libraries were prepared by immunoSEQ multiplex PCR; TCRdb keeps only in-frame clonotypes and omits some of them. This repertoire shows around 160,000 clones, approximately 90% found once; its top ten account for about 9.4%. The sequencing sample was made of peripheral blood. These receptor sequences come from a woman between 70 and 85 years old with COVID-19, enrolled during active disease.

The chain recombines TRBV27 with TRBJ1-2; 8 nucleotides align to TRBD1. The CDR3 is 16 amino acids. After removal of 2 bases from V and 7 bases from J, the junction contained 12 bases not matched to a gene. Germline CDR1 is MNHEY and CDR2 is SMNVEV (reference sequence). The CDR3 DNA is TGTGCCAGCAGTTTAGGGACTCCAGGGGGCTTCTTTGGCTACACCTTC. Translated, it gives CASSLGTPGGFFGYTF.

CDR3 nucleotides: TGTGCCAGCAGTGACGACTTCCACAATGAGCAGTTCTTC. Amino acids: CASSDDFHNEQFF. V is TRBV6-4 and J is TRBJ2-1; D remains unclear. V gave up 2 bases and J gave up 5 bases, with 7 bases separating them. Germline V lookup: CDR1 MRHNA, CDR2 SNTAGT. The CDR3 sequence is 13 residues long.

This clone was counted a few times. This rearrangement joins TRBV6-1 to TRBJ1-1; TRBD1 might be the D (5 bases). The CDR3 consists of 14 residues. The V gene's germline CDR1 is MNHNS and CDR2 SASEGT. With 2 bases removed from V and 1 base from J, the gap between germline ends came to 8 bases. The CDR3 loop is CASSELQGNTEAFF. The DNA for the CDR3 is TGTGCCAGCAGTGAATTGCAGGGGAACACTGAAGCTTTCTTT.

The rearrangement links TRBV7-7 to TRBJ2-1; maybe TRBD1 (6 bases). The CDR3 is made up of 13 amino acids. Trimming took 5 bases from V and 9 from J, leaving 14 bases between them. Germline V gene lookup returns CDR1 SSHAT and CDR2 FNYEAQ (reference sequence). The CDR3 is CASSPDGQSEQFF. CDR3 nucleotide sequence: TGTGCCAGCAGCCCCGATGGACAGTCTGAGCAGTTCTTC.